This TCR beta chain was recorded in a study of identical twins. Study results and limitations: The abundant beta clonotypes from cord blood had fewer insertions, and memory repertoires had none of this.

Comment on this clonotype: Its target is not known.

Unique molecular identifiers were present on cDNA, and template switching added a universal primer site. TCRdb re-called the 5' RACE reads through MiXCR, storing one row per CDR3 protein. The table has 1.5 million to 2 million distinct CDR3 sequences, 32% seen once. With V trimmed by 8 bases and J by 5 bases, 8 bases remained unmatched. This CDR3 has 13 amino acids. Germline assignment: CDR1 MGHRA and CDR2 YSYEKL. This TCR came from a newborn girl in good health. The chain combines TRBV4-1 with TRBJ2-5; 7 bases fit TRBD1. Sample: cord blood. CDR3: CASRTGVGETQYF. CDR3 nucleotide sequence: TGCGCCAGCCGCACAGGGGTAGGCGAGACCCAGTACTTC.